A selection of T cell receptor beta chains follows, all from one sample in a study of cytomegalovirus exposure and HLA in healthy donors. Repertoires were generated with immunoSEQ multiplex PCR, while TCRdb's copy carries only in-frame clones and drops some. The sample has around 200,000 clones, roughly 88% seen once. Sequencing was done on a sample of PBMCs. The origin of the receptors is a girl aged 2 to 9 in good health and CMV-seropositive. Both conserved end residues are part of each CDR3. The D gene is left open where the match is weak. Clone size is given for some rows only: seen once, a few or many times, or a class if the clone is expanded.

D gene	V gene	J gene	clone size	CDR3 DNA	CDR3 protein
NA	TRBV11-2	TRBJ2-1	NA	TGTGCCAGCAGCGTTAGGAGTGAGCAGTTCTTC	CASSVRSEQFF
TRBD2	TRBV7-2	TRBJ2-7	NA	TGTGCCAGCAGCTTGATCTGGCCTAGCGGGAGGTACGAGCAGTACTTC	CASSLIWPSGRYEQYF
TRBD1	TRBV25-1	TRBJ1-2	NA	TGTGCCAGCTGGGACAGGGGGCTCTATGGCTACCCCTTC	CASWDRGLYGYPF
NA	TRBV5-5	TRBJ1-3	NA	TGTGCCAGCAGCTTGATCCGGGGAAACACCATATATTTT	CASSLIRGNTIYF
TRBD2	TRBV11-3	TRBJ2-1	once	TGTGCCAGCAGCTTAGATGGACTAGCGGGAACCAATGAGCAGTTCTTC	CASSLDGLAGTNEQFF
NA	TRBV5-1	TRBJ1-3	NA	TGCGCCAGCAGCTTGGAATCTTGGGGGCCTGGAAACACCATATATTTT	CASSLESWGPGNTIYF
NA	TRBV5-6	TRBJ1-1	NA	TGTGCCAGCTCTTTGGAAGAGGGAACTGAAGCTTTCTTT	CASSLEEGTEAFF
NA	TRBV15	TRBJ1-1	NA	TGTGCCACCAGCAGAGTCCCAAACACTGAAGCTTTCTTT	CATSRVPNTEAFF
NA	TRBV7-8	TRBJ2-1	NA	TGTGCCAGCAGCTTAGGGGTCCAGGTCTCCTACAATGAGCAGTTCTTC	CASSLGVQVSYNEQFF
TRBD2	TRBV9	TRBJ2-1	NA	TGTGCCAGCAGCGTTACTAGCGCTCTTACCGATGAGCAGTTCTTC	CASSVTSALTDEQFF
TRBD1	TRBV19	TRBJ2-2	NA	TGTGCCAGTAGGGCCGGGACAGGGGCGAACACCGGGGAGCTGTTTTTT	CASRAGTGANTGELFF
TRBD1	TRBV25-1	TRBJ2-7	NA	TGTGCCAGCAGTAACGGGACAGGAGCGACTTTTTCCTACGAGCAGTACTTC	CASSNGTGATFSYEQYF
TRBD2	TRBV5-1	TRBJ2-2	NA	TGCGCCAGTGGACTAGCGGGGGGGCCGGCCGGGGAGCTGTTTTTT	CASGLAGGPAGELFF
NA	TRBV10-2	TRBJ1-2	NA	TGCGCCAGCAGTCTTGGGCTTAACTATGGCTACACCTTC	CASSLGLNYGYTF
NA	TRBV21-1	TRBJ1-6	NA	TGTGCCAGCAGCAAAGTTGATGGGACTCTTAGCTCCTATAATTCACCCCTCCACTTT	CASSKVDGTLSSYNSPLHF
NA	TRBV4-2	TRBJ1-5	NA	TGTGCCAGCAGCCAAACGACACTCGGAACTTCTCAGCCCCAGCATTTT	CASSQTTLGTSQPQHF
TRBD1	TRBV30	TRBJ2-7	NA	TGTGCCTGGACCCCTGGGGACAGGGGGAACGAGCAGTACTTC	CAWTPGDRGNEQYF
NA	TRBV19	TRBJ1-5	NA	TGTGCCAGTAGTAAAAGCCCCCCTTATCGTCAGCCCCAGCATTTT	CASSKSPPYRQPQHF
NA	TRBV5-6	TRBJ1-1	NA	TGTGCCAGCAGCTTGCAGGGGACGGCTGAAGCTTTCTTT	CASSLQGTAEAFF
NA	TRBV14	TRBJ1-4	NA	TGTGCCAGCAGCCACCGGCGGGTGTCGACTAATGAAAAACTGTTTTTT	CASSHRRVSTNEKLFF
TRBD2	TRBV7-6	TRBJ2-1	NA	TGTGCCAGCAGCTCACTAGCGGGTACCAATGAGCAGTTCTTC	CASSSLAGTNEQFF
TRBD1	TRBV15	TRBJ1-1	NA	TGTGCCACCAGCAATGGGACAGTCACTGAAGCTTTCTTT	CATSNGTVTEAFF
TRBD1	TRBV6-5	TRBJ1-5	few	TGTGCCAGCAGCAGGACAGGGAATCAGCCCCAGCATTTT	CASSRTGNQPQHF
NA	TRBV19	TRBJ1-3	NA	TGTGCCAGTAGTATAACAGCCGCAGGAAACACCATATATTTT	CASSITAAGNTIYF
TRBD1	TRBV27	TRBJ2-1	NA	TGTGCCAGCAGTTTATCGAGGGGGCCGAATGAGCAGTTCTTC	CASSLSRGPNEQFF
NA	TRBV21-1	TRBJ1-2	NA	TGTGCCAGCAGCAAAGAACAGATCAATTCCGATGGCTACACCTTC	CASSKEQINSDGYTF
TRBD1	TRBV5-1	TRBJ2-7	NA	TGCGCCAGCAGCTTGGGGGGACAGCCCTACGAGCAGTACTTC	CASSLGGQPYEQYF
NA	TRBV9	TRBJ2-3	NA	TGTGCCAGCAGCCCTTACCTTTCACACGCGCGGGGCACAGATACGCAGTATTTT	CASSPYLSHARGTDTQYF
NA	TRBV29-1	TRBJ2-5	NA	TGCAGCGTTCACCTCACCCCTAGCCAAGAGACCCAGTACTTC	CSVHLTPSQETQYF
NA	TRBV30	TRBJ1-1	NA	TGTGCCTGGAGTCCACAGGGCTACACTGAAGCTTTCTTT	CAWSPQGYTEAFF
TRBD2	TRBV30	TRBJ2-3	NA	TGTGCCTGGAGGGGAGGGGCTAACACAGATACGCAGTATTTT	CAWRGGANTDTQYF